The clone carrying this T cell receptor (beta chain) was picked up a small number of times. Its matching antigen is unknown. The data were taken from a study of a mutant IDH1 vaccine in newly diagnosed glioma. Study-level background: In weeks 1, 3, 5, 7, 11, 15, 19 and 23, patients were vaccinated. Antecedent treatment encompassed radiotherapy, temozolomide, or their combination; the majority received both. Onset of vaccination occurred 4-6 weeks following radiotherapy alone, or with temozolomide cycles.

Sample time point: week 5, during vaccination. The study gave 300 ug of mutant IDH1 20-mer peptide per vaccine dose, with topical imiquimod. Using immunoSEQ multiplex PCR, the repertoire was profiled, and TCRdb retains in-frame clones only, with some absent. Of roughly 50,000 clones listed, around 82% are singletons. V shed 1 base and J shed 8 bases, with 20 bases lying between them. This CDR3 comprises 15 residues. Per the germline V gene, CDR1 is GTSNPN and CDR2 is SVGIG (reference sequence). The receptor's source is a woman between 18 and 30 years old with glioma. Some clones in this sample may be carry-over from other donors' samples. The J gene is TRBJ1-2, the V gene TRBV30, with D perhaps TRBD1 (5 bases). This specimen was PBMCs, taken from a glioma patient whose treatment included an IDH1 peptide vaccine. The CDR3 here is CAWSDHVREPRGYTF. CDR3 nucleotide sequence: TGTGCCTGGAGTGACCACGTCAGGGAACCGAGAGGCTACACCTTC.